The 15 T cell receptor beta chains presented below share a single source sample, sequenced in a study of blood T cell repertoires in COVID-19. Only in-frame clones appear in the TCRdb table, and some are missing; sequencing was by immunoSEQ multiplex PCR. The table has a few hundred thousand clones, approximately 89% seen once; the top ten hold 0.7% to 0.95%. The sample was PBMCs or T cells enriched from blood (not recorded which). The source of these receptors is a woman aged 40 to 50 who had been exposed to COVID-19.

The chain combines TRBV5-1 with TRBJ2-1; D is perhaps TRBD1 (5 bases). The length of the CDR3 is 14 residues. Germline CDR1 is SGHRS and CDR2 is YFSETQ. V was clipped by 2 bases and J by 6 bases, with 12 bases between them. The CDR3 is CASSLSPQVNEQFF. Here the CDR3 DNA reads TGCGCCAGCAGCTTAAGCCCACAGGTCAATGAGCAGTTCTTC.

V gene TRBV27 combines with J gene TRBJ1-2; TRBD1 matches 8 bases. The germline V gene encodes CDR1 MNHEY and CDR2 SMNVEV (reference sequence). The trim removed 5 bases at V and 4 bases at J, leaving 9 bases unmatched. The CDR3 has 15 residues. CDR3 nucleotides: TGTGCCAGCAGTACCCACAGGGGGACTGGCTATGGCTACACCTTC. Translation gives CASSTHRGTGYGYTF.

V and J are TRBV7-3 and TRBJ1-1; 8 nucleotides line up with TRBD1. Germline lookup yields CDR1 SGHTA and CDR2 FQGTGA. After removal of 2 bases from V and 1 base from J, the junction contained 3 bases not matched to a gene. The CDR3 is made up of 15 amino acids. CDR3 sequence (DNA): TGTGCCAGCAGCTTATCCGACAGGGGGAACACTGAAGCTTTCTTT. Its protein product is CASSLSDRGNTEAFF.

The rearrangement joins TRBV15 to TRBJ1-2; 8 bases are shared with TRBD1. This CDR3 has 13 residues. Germline V CDR1 and CDR2: LNHNV, YYDKDF (reference sequence). With 8 bases clipped from V and 4 bases from J, the junction kept 6 bases outside the gene matches. The CDR3, as DNA: TGTGCCACCTCACAGGGGGGGCTCTATGGCTACACCTTC. Translation: CATSQGGLYGYTF. Full variable domain (outside the CDR3, taken from reference TRBV15 and TRBJ1-2): DAMVIQNPRYQVTQFGKPVTLSCSQTLNHNVMYWYQQKSSQAPKLLFHYYDKDFNNEADTPDNFQSRRPNTSFCFLDIRSPGLGDTAMYLCATSQGGLYGYTFGSGTRLTVV.

CDR3 sequence: CASSPDYLSTDTQYF. The CDR3 DNA is TGTGCCAGCAGCCCTGACTACCTGAGCACAGATACGCAGTATTTT. V gene TRBV7-2 combines with J gene TRBJ2-3, with a tentative D call TRBD2 (5 bases). Germline CDR1 and CDR2: SGHTA and FQGNSA. The CDR3 is 15 residues long. Between the trimmed V and J ends, which lost 5 bases and 0 bases, there was a span of 12 bases.

The genes are TRBV21-1 and TRBJ1-4; the D call in the table, TRBD1, was not verified against the DNA. TRBV21-1 is assigned pseudogene status. CDR3 length equals 20 residues. CDR3 sequence reads: CASSSVPGQEPLPSGEKLFF. CDR3 sequence (DNA): TGTGCCAGCAGCAGTGTACCGGGACAGGAACCCTTACCTTCCGGTGAAAAACTGTTTTTT.

This rearrangement joins TRBV5-4 to TRBJ2-1, with 7 nucleotides matching TRBD2. The junction had 0 bases not matched to a gene; V was cut back by 0 bases and J by 3 bases. CDR3 length: 14 amino acids. Germline CDR1 and CDR2: SGHNT and YYREEE (reference sequence). CDR3 coding DNA: TGTGCCAGCAGCTTGGGGACTAGCTACAATGAGCAGTTCTTC. This gives the protein CASSLGTSYNEQFF.

The CDR3 protein is CAISNSGNQPQHF. In DNA form, the CDR3 reads TGTGCCATCAGTAACTCAGGGAATCAGCCCCAGCATTTT. V usage is TRBV10-3 and J usage is TRBJ1-5; TRBD1 is a possible D gene (5 bases). Germline V gene sequence: CDR1 ENHRY, CDR2 SYGVKD. The CDR3 is 13 residues long. The V end lost 5 bases, the J end lost 4 bases, and 9 bases lay between the germline ends.

Only one count was recorded for this clone. The rearrangement joins TRBV10-2 to TRBJ1-6; 10 bases agree with TRBD1. Germline CDR1 and CDR2: WSHSY and SAAADI. After removal of 4 bases from V and 11 bases from J, the junction contained 5 bases not matched to a gene. The CDR3 sequence is 14 residues long. CDR3 sequence (DNA): TGCGCCAGCAGTGCGACAGGGGGCACGGCACCCCTCCACTTT. Its protein is CASSATGGTAPLHF.

The chain employs TRBV5-6 and TRBJ2-7; 9 bases are shared with TRBD1. The CDR3 runs 15 residues. V lost 0 bases and J lost 6; bases outside the gene matches: 7. Germline V gene lookup returns CDR1 SGHDT and CDR2 YYEEEE. As DNA, the CDR3 is TGTGCCAGCAGCTTGGGGGGACAGGGTAGCAGCGAGCAGTACTTC. Its protein is CASSLGGQGSSEQYF.

This chain connects TRBV29-1 to TRBJ2-7; possibly TRBD1 for D (6 bases). Trimming cost V 1 base and J 3 bases, with 10 bases left between them. The germline V gene has CDR1 SQVTM and CDR2 ANQGSEA. The CDR3 length is 13 residues. CDR3 nucleotide sequence: TGCAGCGTTGAAGGGGGGACACACTACGAGCAGTACTTC. It encodes CSVEGGTHYEQYF.

The chain has TRBV29-1 and TRBJ2-3, with 7 bases identical to TRBD2. Looked up from germline, CDR1 is SQVTM and CDR2 is ANQGSEA. CDR3 size: 13 residues. The J segment lost 4 bases and the V segment lost 4 bases, leaving 5 bases of the junction unmatched. CDR3 bases: TGCAGCGTTGGAGCGGGGTCCCCAGATACGCAGTATTTT. It encodes CSVGAGSPDTQYF.

The V and J genes are TRBV19 and TRBJ1-1; perhaps TRBD1 as D (6 bases). The CDR3 sequence is 12 residues long. Germline CDR1 reads LNHDA; CDR2 reads SQIVND (reference sequence). Trimming shortened V by 8 bases and J by 4 bases, and 11 bases separated the two germline ends. The CDR3 bases are TGTGCCAGTCGAACAGGGATCACTGAAGCTTTCTTT. It codes for CASRTGITEAFF.

Here the CDR3 reads CASSLGGLAGGSTDTQYF. DNA of the CDR3: TGCGCCAGCAGCTTGGGTGGACTAGCGGGGGGGAGCACAGATACGCAGTATTTT. The chain employs TRBV5-1 and TRBJ2-3, with 15 nucleotides matching TRBD2. The germline gives CDR1 SGHRS, CDR2 YFSETQ. The CDR3 consists of 18 residues. J was trimmed by 0 bases and V by 0 bases; bases with no gene match: 2.

The chain couples TRBV9 to TRBJ1-2; D possibly corresponds to TRBD1 (5 bases). The CDR3 has 11 amino acids. The V and J ends lost 7 bases and 4 bases respectively, with 8 bases between them. Germline CDR1 SGDLS, CDR2 YYNGEE. The CDR3 nucleotides are TGTGCCAGCGAGGGACTCTATGGCTACACCTTC. This sequence encodes CASEGLYGYTF.